The clone carrying this T cell receptor (beta chain) was seen at least ten times. Antigen: not known. The CDR3 is 17 amino acids. V was pared by 5 bases and J by 0 bases, with 8 bases of the junction left unmatched. The germline V gene has CDR1 LGHNT and CDR2 FRNRAP. Authors' analysis steps: The authors used CDR3 differences across clinicopathological groups to build a distant-metastasis classifier for papillary thyroid cancer. MiXCR re-clonotyped the PCR reads for TCRdb. The V and J calls reflect TCRdb's pipeline rather than the authors' work. The repertoire holds about 89,000 clones, with around 12% as singletons. The data were obtained in a study of metastatic and nonmetastatic thyroid tumors. Study-wide context: Samples came from malignant and benign thyroid patients, and repertoires were compared across blood and tumor or nodule tissue. Study-wide findings and caveats: Compared with benign nodules, malignant thyroid tumors were reported to have significantly higher TCR beta diversity in both blood and tumor.

Patients were all untreated before their thyroid surgery. This receptor was taken from a female donor with papillary thyroid cancer or a benign thyroid nodule (not recorded which). Some clones in this sample may be carry-over from other donors' samples. The genes are TRBV12-5 and TRBJ1-5; 9 positions match TRBD1. The sequencing sample was made of tumor tissue. The CDR3 sequence: CASGPGTGMYSNQPQHF. As DNA, the CDR3 is TGTGCTAGTGGTCCCGGGACAGGGATGTATAGCAATCAGCCCCAGCATTTT.